This T cell receptor beta chain was retrieved from a study of response to subunit inactivated influenza vaccine. Trimming cost V 6 bases and J 6 bases; bases outside gene matches: 5. There are 15 residues in the CDR3. TCRdb re-called the RT-PCR reads through MiXCR, storing one row per CDR3 protein. The table records a few hundred thousand distinct CDR3 sequences, around 9.9% of them present only once. This clonotype appeared many times. The sequence derives from a man over 45 who received an inactivated influenza vaccine. The material was PBMCs from blood, obtained more than 35 days after vaccination. The V and J genes are TRBV12-3 or TRBV12-4 and TRBJ2-3; 14 positions match TRBD2. The CDR3 sequence is CASSTGTSGGDTQYF. The CDR3 region has the DNA TGTGCCAGCAGCACGGGGACTAGCGGGGGTGATACGCAGTATTTT.